These T cell receptor beta chains were read from a single sample in a study of beta chain features in type 1 diabetes. The protocol was immunoSEQ multiplex PCR, while the TCRdb copy is restricted to in-frame clones and leaves out a portion. The table records over 120,000 clones, around a tenth of them present only once. The source material was central memory CD4+ T cells from blood. These receptors all come from a man between 18 and 29 years old in good health. The conserved cysteine and the conserved F or W are not part of the CDR3 here.

v_call,cdr3_aa
TRBV7-2,ASSPRRPATSADTQY
TRBV7-9,ASSLGLAGRSTDTQY
TRBV11-3,ASSSRDRDVTGELF
TRBV30,AWSVQDNQPQH
TRBV4-3,ASSQARGADTQY
TRBV30,AWNPGAGASTDTQY
TRBV7-2,ASSLFGGGVANEQF
TRBV6-5,ASSYPAKSRTEAF
TRBV27,ASSLVGGGGELF
TRBV7-2,ASSSGDSLAEKLF
TRBV4-3,ASSNQISGTGGRTQY
TRBV4-1,ASSQEGGGVGYGYT
TRBV19,ASSTRTGNGYT
TRBV27,ASSFYETWTGPTGELF
TRBV10-3,AIKDSGGEVETQY
TRBV7-3,ASSDRGGGTDTQY
TRBV29-1,SVRDRASTYNEQF
TRBV4-1,ASSQVDLGLANYNEQF
TRBV7-2,ASPREGSGANVLT
TRBV15,ATRGTEGQPQH
TRBV29-1,SVAHGLGTDTQY
TRBV7-2,ASSLSRQGYSLTGELF
TRBV28,ASSTPRLSGGARGDEQF
TRBV5-1,ASSLARGGSNEQF
TRBV7-6,ASSPRQMNTEAF
TRBV6-5,ASISRYRNYGYT
TRBV2,ASSEAPRGSLH
TRBV19,ASSATGHPDNEQY
TRBV7-3,ASSLGGGGHAGETQY
TRBV5-1,AGKDTGSPWDTQY
TRBV7-9,ASSLVVSSGNEQF
TRBV5-4,ASSSEGLTDTQY
TRBV9,ASSPDRDRVHGYT